A selection of T cell receptor beta chains follows, all from one sample in a study of PD-1 blockade in classical Hodgkin lymphoma. Here immunoSEQ multiplex PCR was the method, and the copy in TCRdb shows in-frame clones only, minus some. The repertoire includes 40,000 to 55,000 clones, about nine tenths of them detected once, and about 9.8% sits in the top ten. This specimen consisted of peripheral blood mononuclear cells (PBMCs), obtained at baseline. These receptors came from a human donor with classical Hodgkin lymphoma. Each CDR3 is given with its conserved first and last residue. A D gene is named only where the DNA matches it firmly. Clone size is given for some rows only: seen once, a few or many times, or a class if the clone is expanded.

>few|TRBD1|TRBJ1-4|TRBV19
TGTGCCAGTAACGACAGGGCTGGGAATGAAAAACTGTTTTTT
CASNDRAGNEKLFF
>NA|NA|TRBJ2-3|TRBV18
TGTGCCAGCTCACCACCAGGTACAGATACGCAGTATTTT
CASSPPGTDTQYF
>few|NA|TRBJ2-4|TRBV5-4
TGTGCCAGCAGCCCGGACAGCACAAACATTCAGTACTTC
CASSPDSTNIQYF
>NA|TRBD2|TRBJ2-1|TRBV13
TGTGCCAGCAGCTTAGGGGGTAGCGGGGCCAGCTCCTACAATGAGCAGTTCTTC
CASSLGGSGASSYNEQFF
>NA|TRBD2|TRBJ2-5|TRBV10-3
TGTGCCATCAGTCCACTAGCGGATGGGGAAGAGACCCAGTACTTC
CAISPLADGEETQYF
>NA|NA|TRBJ2-7|TRBV19
TGTGCCAGTAGTATTTCAGGGTTGGACGAGCAGTACTTC
CASSISGLDEQYF
>few|TRBD2|TRBJ2-7|TRBV19
TGTGCCAGTAGTAGAGGACTAGCGGGGGTCTACGAGCAGTACTTC
CASSRGLAGVYEQYF
>NA|NA|TRBJ2-3|TRBV28
TGTGCCAGCAGTCTCGGACCGGAAGGGTCTAGCACAGATACGCAGTATTTT
CASSLGPEGSSTDTQYF
>large|TRBD1|TRBJ1-2|TRBV9
TGTGCCAGCAGCGTTCTTGTCCGGGACAGGGTGAATGGCTACACCTTC
CASSVLVRDRVNGYTF
>NA|NA|TRBJ2-7|TRBV27
TGTGCCACCTACGGGCCCTACGAGCAGTACTTC
CATYGPYEQYF
>once|NA|TRBJ2-3|TRBV9
TGTGCCAGCAGCGGGGGGGGCAGCACAGATACGCAGTATTTT
CASSGGGSTDTQYF
>NA|NA|TRBJ1-6|TRBV7-2
TGTGCCAGCAGCGAAACGGGTCCCTATAATTCACCCCTCCACTTT
CASSETGPYNSPLHF
>NA|NA|TRBJ2-3|TRBV27
TGTGCCAGCAAGGCACGCACAGATACGCAGTATTTT
CASKARTDTQYF
>NA|NA|TRBJ1-5|TRBV27
TGTGCCAGCAGTTCTGGACGGAACCATCAGCCCCAGCATTTT
CASSSGRNHQPQHF
>once|NA|TRBJ1-1|TRBV29-1
TGCAGCGTTGAAGTTCCAGGCCGGGGTACTGAAGCTTTCTTT
CSVEVPGRGTEAFF
>NA|NA|TRBJ1-1|TRBV6-6
TGTGCCAGCATCGCGGGGTCGAAAACTTTCTTT
CASIAGSKTFF
>NA|NA|TRBJ1-1|TRBV10-3
TGTGCCATCAGTGAGTCGAGGTTGAACACTGAAGCTTTCTTT
CAISESRLNTEAFF
>once|NA|TRBJ2-7|TRBV21-1
TGTGCCAGCAGCATTAAGTCGGGGAACTTCTACGAGCAGTACTTC
CASSIKSGNFYEQYF
>NA|TRBD2|TRBJ2-7|TRBV2
TGTGCCAGCAGTGAAGTTGGAGCGGGGGGAACCTACGAGCAGTACTTC
CASSEVGAGGTYEQYF
>NA|TRBD1|TRBJ2-7|TRBV6-1
TGTGCCAGCAGTGAAGGGACAGGGCCCTACGAGCAGTACTTC
CASSEGTGPYEQYF
>NA|NA|TRBJ2-7|TRBV7-9
TGTGCCAGCAGCTTAGAAGTTGGTGGATCTAGTCGGGCCTACGAGCAGTACTTC
CASSLEVGGSSRAYEQYF
>NA|NA|TRBJ2-7|TRBV28
TGTGCCAGCAGTTTCCTGCCCCAACAGGGATCACACGAGCAGTACTTC
CASSFLPQQGSHEQYF
>once|TRBD2|TRBJ2-7|TRBV10-3
TGTGCCACCGAGAGCGGGACCACCTACGAGCAGTACTTC
CATESGTTYEQYF
>NA|NA|TRBJ2-7|TRBV7-3
TGTGCCAGCAGCCCAGCTATGAGGGGCGAGCAGTACTTC
CASSPAMRGEQYF
>NA|TRBD2|TRBJ2-5|TRBV7-3
TGTGCCAGCAGCTTAGCGGGAGGTCCGGGGGAGACCCAGTACTTC
CASSLAGGPGETQYF
>NA|NA|TRBJ2-3|TRBV11-2
TGTGCCAGCAGCTTAGTTCCCCCCCGGTTAGGGGGCACAGATACGCAGTATTTT
CASSLVPPRLGGTDTQYF
>NA|NA|TRBJ2-1|TRBV4-3
TGCGCCAGCAGCCAAGATGGGGTACCTTCGTACAATGAGCAGTTCTTC
CASSQDGVPSYNEQFF
>NA|NA|TRBJ2-3|TRBV27
TGTGCCAGCAGTTTAGAATATCCGGGACGCGCAGATACGCAGTATTTT
CASSLEYPGRADTQYF
>NA|NA|TRBJ1-2|TRBV4-1
TGCGCCAGCAGCCAAGGTTCCGCCCGCTGGGTTTATGGCTACACCTTC
CASSQGSARWVYGYTF
>NA|TRBD1|TRBJ2-3|TRBV15
TGTGCCACCAGCAGAACCAAGGGGGCTAGCAGGGGAAGCACAGATACGCAGTATTTT
CATSRTKGASRGSTDTQYF
>NA|NA|TRBJ1-2|TRBV13
TGTGCCAGCAGCTTAGCTGTCCAGGCCACCACCGTTAACTATGGCTACACCTTC
CASSLAVQATTVNYGYTF
>NA|NA|TRBJ1-1|TRBV6-5
TGTGCCAGCAGTTGGGGTTCTACAGGGATCCACACTGAAGCTTTCTTT
CASSWGSTGIHTEAFF
>NA|NA|TRBJ2-3|TRBV5-1
TGCGCCAGCAGCTTGGAAGGGCCGAACACAGATACGCAGTATTTT
CASSLEGPNTDTQYF
>NA|NA|TRBJ1-1|TRBV18
TGTGCCAGCTCACCTTTGGACACCTCTAACACTGAAGCTTTCTTT
CASSPLDTSNTEAFF
>NA|TRBD2|TRBJ2-3|TRBV29-1
TGCAGCGTTGAAGAGGGGCTAGCGGGAATCGCGCAGTATTTT
CSVEEGLAGIAQYF
>NA|TRBD1|TRBJ1-4|TRBV7-9
TGTGCCAGCAGCTTACGTGACAGGGGGAGTGAAAAACTGTTTTTT
CASSLRDRGSEKLFF
>NA|TRBD2|TRBJ2-1|TRBV7-2
TGTGCCAGCAGCTTAGGGGGACTAGCGGGAGGGTACAATGAGCAGTTCTTC
CASSLGGLAGGYNEQFF
>once|NA|TRBJ2-7|TRBV5-5
TGTGCCAGCAGCCGATCCGGGACCTTCTACGAGCAGTACTTC
CASSRSGTFYEQYF
>NA|TRBD2|TRBJ2-3|TRBV7-9
TGTGCCAGCAGGCCACCGACTAGCGGGGGCACAGATACGCAGTATTTT
CASRPPTSGGTDTQYF
>NA|NA|TRBJ2-4|TRBV27
TGTGCCAGCAGTAACCAGGGCAACATTCAGTACTTC
CASSNQGNIQYF
>NA|TRBD1|TRBJ2-7|TRBV28
TGTGCCAGCAGTTCAAAGGACAGGTTTCATTACGAGCAGTACTTC
CASSSKDRFHYEQYF